The clone carrying this T cell receptor beta chain was seen only a few times. The antigen is undetermined. The sample is drawn from a study of CD8 T cells in ankylosing spondylitis. Regarding the study as a whole: What appeared characteristic of ankylosing spondylitis blood was a TCR beta motif of eight highly homologous variants.

This CDR3 has 13 amino acids. CDR1 and CDR2 from the germline V gene are SQVTM and ANQGSEA. V was pared by 3 bases and J by 4 bases, with 11 bases between. One entry per CDR3 protein, called by TCRdb with MiXCR from the 5' RACE reads. This sample carries around 340,000 distinct CDR3 sequences, roughly 20% of them seen once, and the ten largest clones take about 12%. This TCR was sampled from a male donor with ankylosing spondylitis or in good health (not recorded which). The chain employs TRBV29-1 and TRBJ2-3; D is possibly TRBD1 or TRBD2 (6 bases each). The source material was blood, either unsorted or a sorted T cell fraction (not recorded which). CDR3 DNA: TGCAGCGTTGACGGGGGCGGCCCAGATACGCAGTATTTT. Translating gives CSVDGGGPDTQYF.